One sample yielded the 20 T cell receptor beta chains listed below, sequenced in a study of CXCR3-negative and CXCR3-positive naive CD8 T cells. It was by 5' RACE with UMI labels that the TRB cDNA libraries were prepared. Using the 5' RACE reads, TCRdb records one entry per CDR3 protein without DNA. Reported are about 43,000 distinct CDR3 sequences; the ten largest clones contain roughly 10%. The specimen sequenced was memory CD8+ T cells from blood. The receptor source for this set is a human donor in good health. Some clones in this sample may be carry-over from other donors' samples.

The V gene is TRBV12-3 or TRBV12-4, the J gene TRBJ2-1; TCRdb proposes TRBD1, but this gene call is untestable without DNA. The CDR3 loop spans 14 amino acids. CDR3: CASSAGGARNEQFF.

This chain uses TRBV7-2 with TRBJ2-1; absent DNA, TCRdb's TRBD2 call cannot be checked. The germline CDR1 and CDR2 sequences are SGHTA and FQGNSA. The CDR3 consists of 17 residues. CDR3 protein: CASSLGPGGLAGYEQYF.

The chain uses TRBV7-3 and TRBJ2-7. Germline V gene lookup returns CDR1 SGHTA and CDR2 FQGTGA. The length of the CDR3 is 12 residues. This chain's CDR3 is CASSPTSYEQYF.

CDR3 sequence reads: CASSPNGGPGSYEQYF. The gene calls are TRBV18 and TRBJ2-7; there is no DNA to check the TCRdb D call of TRBD2. Germline loops: CDR1 KGHSH, CDR2 LQKENI. This CDR3 region has 16 residues.

The chain recombines TRBV5-1 with TRBJ2-7; TCRdb gives TRBD1 as the D gene, but with no DNA this cannot be confirmed. The CDR3 covers 14 residues. From germline, CDR1 is SGHRS and CDR2 YFSETQ. This chain's CDR3 is CASSLAGGIDEQYF.

The V gene is TRBV9, the J gene TRBJ2-7; lacking DNA, the TRBD2 call made by TCRdb goes unchecked. This CDR3 has 14 amino acids. Germline lookup yields CDR1 SGDLS and CDR2 YYNGEE. CDR3 amino acids: CASSADRGGDEQYF.

The chain recombines TRBV9 with TRBJ2-3; the TCRdb D gene call, TRBD2, has no DNA to confirm it. This CDR3 has 15 amino acids. Germline V gene lookup returns CDR1 SGDLS and CDR2 YYNGEE. Here the CDR3 reads CASSASGGGTDTQYF.

This CDR3 reads CASSLTGAANTEAFF. The V call is TRBV7-2, the J call TRBJ1-1; the D gene TCRdb calls, TRBD1, cannot be checked with no DNA. The CDR3 is 15 amino acids. The germline V gene encodes CDR1 SGHTA and CDR2 FQGNSA.

V usage is TRBV4-3 and J usage is TRBJ2-5; TCRdb indicates TRBD1, and absent DNA this call remains unverified. The germline gives CDR1 LGHNA, CDR2 YSLEER. This CDR3 has 16 amino acids. CDR3 region: CASSQEPREYQETQYF.

This chain joins TRBV4-3 and TRBJ2-1; the TCRdb D gene call, TRBD1, has no DNA to confirm it. Germline V lookup: CDR1 LGHNA, CDR2 YSLEER. The CDR3 loop spans 16 amino acids. The CDR3 reads CASSQETGGTYNEQFF.

CDR3 residues: CASSLITTFYEQFF. V usage is TRBV12-3 or TRBV12-4 and J usage is TRBJ2-1. CDR3 length: 14 amino acids.

The chain links TRBV12-3 or TRBV12-4 to TRBJ2-3. The length of the CDR3 is 13 residues. Here the CDR3 reads CASSLLDTDTQYF.

The rearrangement joins TRBV12-3 or TRBV12-4 to TRBJ1-2; TCRdb designates TRBD1, a call that cannot be tested without DNA. The CDR3 contains 13 residues. CDR3 loop: CASSLTGGHGYTF.

CDR3 in amino acids: CSVETSRNYGYTF. This chain links TRBV29-1 with TRBJ1-2. The CDR3 is 13 amino acids. The V gene's germline CDR1 is SQVTM and CDR2 ANQGSEA.

V is TRBV29-1 and J is TRBJ2-3. The germline V gene encodes CDR1 SQVTM and CDR2 ANQGSEA. This CDR3 contains 14 residues. CDR3 sequence reads: CSVALSSSTDTQYF.

The chain has TRBV3-1 and TRBJ2-1; TCRdb reports TRBD1, a call that lacks DNA to check it against. There are 15 residues in the CDR3. The germline V gene encodes CDR1 LGHDT and CDR2 YNNKEL (reference sequence). The CDR3 loop reads CASSPRDNTWDEQFF.

The chain joins TRBV6-2 or TRBV6-3 to TRBJ1-5. The germline gives CDR1 MNHEY, CDR2 SVGEGT. There are 15 residues in the CDR3. This CDR3 reads CASSSGPSSTQPQHF.

The CDR3 spells CASNLEDRVPWGYTF. The J gene is TRBJ1-2, the V gene TRBV7-3; as DNA is missing, the TRBD1 call by TCRdb cannot be tested. Germline lookup yields CDR1 SGHTA and CDR2 FQGTGA. The CDR3 runs 15 residues.

The chain links TRBV6-1 to TRBJ1-5; the D call of TRBD1 rests on TCRdb alone, since no DNA is present to check it. Germline CDR1 reads MNHNS; CDR2 reads SASEGT. The CDR3 is made up of 13 amino acids. This CDR3 reads CASTREANQPQHF.

V gene TRBV29-1 combines with J gene TRBJ2-2. The germline V gene encodes CDR1 SQVTM and CDR2 ANQGSEA. The CDR3 covers 12 residues. CDR3 loop: CSVAGYTGELFF.